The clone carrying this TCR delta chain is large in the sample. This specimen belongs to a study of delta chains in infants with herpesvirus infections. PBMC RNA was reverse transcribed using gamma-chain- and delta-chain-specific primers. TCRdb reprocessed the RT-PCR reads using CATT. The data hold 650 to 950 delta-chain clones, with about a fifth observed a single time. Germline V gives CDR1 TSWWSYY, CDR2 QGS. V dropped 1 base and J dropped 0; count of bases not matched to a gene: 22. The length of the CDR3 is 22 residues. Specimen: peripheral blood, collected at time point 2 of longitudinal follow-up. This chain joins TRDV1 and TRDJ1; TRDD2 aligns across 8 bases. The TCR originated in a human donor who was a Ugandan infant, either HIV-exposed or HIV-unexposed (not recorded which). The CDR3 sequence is CALGEPLGFLRLPAADTDKLIF. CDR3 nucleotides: TGTGCTCTTGGGGAACCCCTGGGCTTCCTACGGCTTCCTGCGGCGGACACCGATAAACTCATCTTT.